The 26 T cell receptor beta chains reported below all come from one sample, sequenced in a study of cytotoxic CD8 clonotypes in ibrutinib-treated CLL. TCRdb keeps only in-frame clones here, not all; method: immunoSEQ multiplex PCR. The table lists 15,000 or so clones, approximately 61% of them singletons. The sequenced sample was PBMCs, obtained after 12 months of ibrutinib treatment. Source of these receptors: a human donor with chronic lymphocytic leukemia.

V and J are TRBV6-1 and TRBJ2-6; no firm D call. The V and J ends lost 1 base and 0 bases respectively, with 7 bases between them. The CDR3 is made up of 16 amino acids. In germline, CDR1 is MNHNS, CDR2 SASEGT. CDR3 amino acids: CASSEEGGSGANVLTF. The CDR3 DNA is TGTGCCAGCAGTGAAGAGGGCGGCTCTGGGGCCAACGTCCTGACTTTC.

The chain is built from TRBV29-1 and TRBJ1-3; possibly TRBD1 for D (5 bases). The CDR3 contains 14 residues. V was clipped by 3 bases and J by 0 bases, with 9 bases between them. The germline gives CDR1 SQVTM, CDR2 ANQGSEA. The CDR3 is CSVDPGTSGNTIYF. DNA of the CDR3: TGCAGCGTTGACCCAGGGACCTCTGGAAACACCATATATTTT.

J is TRBJ2-5 and V is TRBV5-4; TRBD2 matches at 14 bases. This CDR3 contains 15 residues. J was trimmed by 5 bases and V by 0 bases; bases with no gene match: 0. Germline CDR1 reads SGHNT; CDR2 reads YYREEE (reference sequence). The CDR3 nucleotides read TGTGCCAGCAGCTTGGGACTAGCGGGAGGGGAGACCCAGTACTTC. Translation: CASSLGLAGGETQYF.

This CDR3 is CASSEEVENTEAFF. The DNA of the CDR3 is TGTGCCAGCAGTGAAGAGGTAGAGAACACTGAAGCTTTCTTT. This chain joins TRBV25-1 and TRBJ1-1, with D hard to call. V lost 2 bases to trimming and J lost 1 base, with 8 bases between them. Germline lookup yields CDR1 MGHDK and CDR2 SYGVNS. The CDR3 has 14 residues.

The CDR3, as DNA: TGTGCCAGCAGCTTATGGCAGGGATCGGTAGCTTTCTTT. This codes for CASSLWQGSVAFF. V gene TRBV7-3 combines with J gene TRBJ1-1; perhaps TRBD1 as D (5 bases). V lost 2 bases and J 10 bases, leaving 14 bases between the germline ends. The CDR3 totals 13 residues. The V gene's germline CDR1 is SGHTA and CDR2 FQGTGA.

The chain joins TRBV2 to TRBJ2-3, with 9 bases aligning to TRBD2. The CDR3 has 16 residues. CDR1 is SNHLY and CDR2 is FYNNEI in the germline V gene. V lost 2 bases, J lost 4 bases, and 7 bases stayed unmatched. The CDR3 is CASSEWGSGGSDTQYF. CDR3 DNA sequence: TGTGCCAGCAGTGAATGGGGTAGCGGGGGCTCAGATACGCAGTATTTT.

This chain links TRBV6-6 with TRBJ2-2; 7 nucleotides align to TRBD2. Trimming at V came to 2 bases and at J to 5 bases, leaving 5 bases not matched to a gene. The CDR3 runs to 15 residues. CDR1 is MNHNY and CDR2 is SVGAGI in the germline V gene (reference sequence). CDR3 DNA: TGTGCCAGCAGTTACGCGGGAGTTGGAACCGGGGAGCTGTTTTTT. Its translation: CASSYAGVGTGELFF.

The chain employs TRBV10-2 and TRBJ2-7; maybe TRBD2 (6 bases). CDR1 WSHSY and CDR2 SAAADI come from the germline V gene. CDR3 size: 15 residues. Trimming shortened V by 5 bases and J by 0 bases, and 14 bases separated the two germline ends. The CDR3 protein is CASSTGTASSYEQYF. CDR3 nucleotides: TGCGCCAGCAGTACCGGGACTGCGAGCTCCTACGAGCAGTACTTC.

This clone has a handful of counts. The chain uses TRBV2 and TRBJ1-5; 8 bases fit TRBD1. This CDR3 has 15 amino acids. V lost 6 bases and J lost 4; bases outside the gene matches: 8. Germline V gives CDR1 SNHLY, CDR2 FYNNEI. The CDR3 bases are TGTGCCAGCAGCGAACAGGGGGAGAGGAATCAGCCCCAGCATTTT. It translates to CASSEQGERNQPQHF.

This clone was recorded a few times. The gene calls are TRBV5-6 and TRBJ1-2, with TRBD1 matching over 8 bases. This CDR3 spans 15 amino acids. The germline V gene encodes CDR1 SGHDT and CDR2 YYEEEE. J gave up 3 bases and V 4 bases, and 8 bases lay outside the gene matches. CDR3 bases: TGTGCCAGCAGCGGGACAGGCCAAGGGGACTATGGCTACACCTTC. Translation: CASSGTGQGDYGYTF.

This sequence joins TRBV28 and TRBJ2-7, with 8 bases aligning to TRBD2. There are 16 residues in the CDR3. V shed 5 bases, J shed 2 bases, and the junction held 11 bases outside the gene matches. CDR1 and CDR2 from the germline V gene are MDHEN and SYDVKM. This CDR3 reads CASSPVVGLGAYEQYF. The CDR3 DNA reads TGTGCCAGCAGTCCGGTCGTGGGACTAGGGGCCTACGAGCAGTACTTC.

The rearrangement uses TRBV5-1 and TRBJ2-1; 12 bases are a match to TRBD2. The CDR3 loop spans 15 amino acids. Germline-derived CDR1 and CDR2 are SGHRS and YFSETQ. Losses at the gene ends were 0 bases for V and 5 bases for J; bases not matched to a gene: 0. The CDR3 DNA reads TGCGCCAGCAGCTTGGGACTAGCGGGGGACAATGAGCAGTTCTTC. Translated: CASSLGLAGDNEQFF.

The rearrangement links TRBV14 to TRBJ2-2; D might be TRBD2 (5 bases). The CDR3 has 15 amino acids. The V gene lost 4 bases and the J gene lost 7 bases, with 16 bases spanning the gap. Germline V lookup: CDR1 SGHDN, CDR2 FVKESK. The chain's CDR3 is CASSPPLGWNGELFF. The CDR3 bases are TGTGCCAGCAGCCCGCCACTAGGCTGGAACGGGGAGCTGTTTTTT. Complete variable domain (other parts from reference TRBV14 and TRBJ2-2): EAGVTQFPSHSVIEKGQTVTLRCDPISGHDNLYWYRRVMGKEIKFLLHFVKESKQDESGMPNNRFLAERTGGTYSTLKVQPAELEDSGVYFCASSPPLGWNGELFFGEGSRLTVL.

The chain has TRBV28 and TRBJ2-1; weak D call: TRBD2 (6 bases). This CDR3 spans 12 amino acids. Germline CDR1 reads MDHEN; CDR2 reads SYDVKM. Trimming shortened V by 10 bases and J by 7 bases, and 14 bases separated the two germline ends. This chain's CDR3 is CAMGGRKNEQFF. In DNA, the CDR3 is TGTGCCATGGGGGGTAGAAAAAATGAGCAGTTCTTC.

The J gene is TRBJ2-3, the V gene TRBV21-1; TRBD1, the table's D call, was not compared with the DNA. TRBV21-1 is shown as a pseudogene. The CDR3 has 16 amino acids. This CDR3 is CASSKLSDRAPDTQYF. DNA for the CDR3: TGTGCCAGCAGCAAACTTTCGGACAGAGCTCCAGATACGCAGTATTTT.

This chain uses TRBV28 with TRBJ1-6; possible D gene TRBD1, 6 bases. Trimming took 6 bases from V and 5 from J, leaving 17 bases between them. The CDR3 is 16 residues long. In germline, CDR1 is MDHEN, CDR2 SYDVKM. The CDR3 spells CASRARGGFNNSPLHF. DNA of the CDR3: TGTGCCAGCAGGGCACGGGGGGGCTTTAATAATTCACCCCTCCACTTT.

This chain links TRBV6-1 with TRBJ2-7, with D uncertain. Per germline, CDR1 MNHNS and CDR2 SASEGT. V lost 6 bases and J 3 bases, leaving 15 bases between the germline ends. This CDR3 has 14 amino acids. CDR3 coding DNA: TGTGCCAGCAGCGGACGGGTGCCTAACTACGAGCAGTACTTC. It translates to CASSGRVPNYEQYF.

CDR3 DNA: TGTGCCAGCAGCTTCTTAGGCACAGATACGCAGTATTTT. It translates to CASSFLGTDTQYF. The V gene is TRBV11-3, the J gene TRBJ2-3; D is unclear. V was clipped by 3 bases and J by 1 base, with 5 bases between them. The CDR3 sequence is 13 residues long. Germline V lookup: CDR1 SGHNT, CDR2 YENEEA. Based on the CDR3 plus reference TRBV11-3 and TRBJ2-3, the full variable domain is EAGVVQSPRYKIIEKKQPVAFWCNPISGHNTLYWYLQNLGQGPELLIRYENEEAVDDSQLPKDRFSAERLKGVDSTLKIQPAELGDSAVYLCASSFLGTDTQYFGPGTRLTVL.

This clone was detected only a few times. The chain couples TRBV6-1 to TRBJ2-2; D unclear. Germline loops: CDR1 MNHNS, CDR2 SASEGT. The V gene lost 4 bases and the J gene lost 4 bases, with 13 bases spanning the gap. The CDR3 runs 15 residues. The CDR3 region has the DNA TGTGCCAGCAGTGTATTTACGGTGGGCACCGGGGAGCTGTTTTTT. It yields the protein CASSVFTVGTGELFF.

V usage is TRBV7-9 and J usage is TRBJ2-7, with D unclear. The CDR3 extends over 13 amino acids. V gave up 5 bases and J gave up 5 bases, with 13 bases separating them. Germline lookup yields CDR1 SEHNR and CDR2 FQNEAQ (reference sequence). The CDR3 DNA reads as TGTGCCAGCAGCCCTCGCTTGCTGCACGAGCAGTACTTC. Its protein is CASSPRLLHEQYF.

Only one count was recorded for this clone. This chain uses TRBV7-8 with TRBJ1-3; D is possibly TRBD1 (5 bases). Germline V gene lookup returns CDR1 SGHVS and CDR2 FQNEAQ. Trimming shortened V by 5 bases and J by 2 bases, and 16 bases separated the two germline ends. The CDR3 is made up of 16 amino acids. CDR3 DNA sequence: TGTGCCAGCAGCGTAAGACGAGGGACGGCTGGAAACACCATATATTTT. Its protein is CASSVRRGTAGNTIYF.

The chain carries TRBV5-1 and TRBJ2-3; 7 bases are a match to TRBD2. The CDR3 is 16 residues long. V was pared by 4 bases and J by 2 bases, with 10 bases of the junction left unmatched. Germline V gene sequence: CDR1 SGHRS, CDR2 YFSETQ. Here the CDR3 reads CASSPGLSGATDTQYF. DNA for the CDR3: TGCGCCAGCAGCCCGGGACTAAGTGGCGCCACAGATACGCAGTATTTT.

The rearrangement joins TRBV5-1 to TRBJ1-2, with unresolved D. Germline V CDR1 and CDR2: SGHRS, YFSETQ. The CDR3 covers 13 residues. The V end lost 0 bases, the J end lost 6 bases, and 9 bases lay between the germline ends. In nucleotides, the CDR3 is TGCGCCAGCAGCTTGGTTGGGGAGGATGGCTACACCTTC. It translates to CASSLVGEDGYTF.

The CDR3, as DNA: TGCGCCAGCAGCCAAGATACCCTGACCCAGTTGGCCCAGTACTTC. Translated, it gives CASSQDTLTQLAQYF. The J gene is TRBJ2-5, the V gene TRBV4-1, with D uncertain. Germline CDR1 MGHRA, CDR2 YSYEKL. V lost 0 bases and J 9 bases, leaving 17 bases between the germline ends. The CDR3 totals 15 residues.

In this sample, this clone turned up a few times. The chain combines TRBV5-1 with TRBJ2-5, with a possible D match to TRBD2 (6 bases). V was trimmed by 7 bases and J by 1 base, leaving 11 bases between them. CDR1 is SGHRS, CDR2 YFSETQ, per germline. The CDR3 length is 13 residues. The CDR3 sequence: CASSKGLQETQYF. The CDR3, as DNA: TGCGCCAGCTCGAAGGGACTCCAAGAGACCCAGTACTTC.

V gene TRBV6-4 combines with J gene TRBJ1-5; D uncertain. The CDR3 runs 15 residues. With 0 bases removed from V and 2 bases from J, the gap between germline ends came to 8 bases. Per germline, CDR1 MRHNA and CDR2 SNTAGT. CDR3 DNA sequence: TGTGCCAGCAGTGACTCAGGGTTTGGCAATCAGCCCCAGCATTTT. Its protein is CASSDSGFGNQPQHF.